This TCR beta chain was identified in a study of cytomegalovirus exposure and HLA in healthy donors. Study information: Earlier work reported approximately 110 million unique TCR beta sequences from about 200 million T cells.

Broader study findings: Across all donors, roughly uniform sequencing depth was an assumption of the presence/absence analyses.

Comment on this clone: The antigen is undetermined. The junction and the germline gene differ at one end; a read error may be behind it.

Per the germline V gene, CDR1 is MDHEN and CDR2 is SYDVKM. The CDR3 sequence is 16 residues long. The PCR used 60 Vbeta and 13 Jbeta primers. In the original processing: Later reanalysis found 75 million to 100 million unique TCR beta chains, approximately 11 million of them shared. Using immunoSEQ multiplex PCR, the repertoire was profiled, and TCRdb retains in-frame clones only, with some absent. Clone size and the V and J calls come from that table; the DNA yielded D and trimming. The sample consists of 170,000 or so clones, around 78% of them appearing once. This receptor was identified in a woman aged 50 to 60 in good health and CMV-seropositive. The material sequenced was PBMCs. The chain links TRBV28 to TRBJ2-6; the D gene is possibly TRBD1 (5 bases). CDR3 loop: CASSLWGNSGANGLTF. The DNA of the CDR3 is TGTGCCAGCAGTTTATGGGGAAACTCTGGGGCCAACGGCCTGACTTTC.